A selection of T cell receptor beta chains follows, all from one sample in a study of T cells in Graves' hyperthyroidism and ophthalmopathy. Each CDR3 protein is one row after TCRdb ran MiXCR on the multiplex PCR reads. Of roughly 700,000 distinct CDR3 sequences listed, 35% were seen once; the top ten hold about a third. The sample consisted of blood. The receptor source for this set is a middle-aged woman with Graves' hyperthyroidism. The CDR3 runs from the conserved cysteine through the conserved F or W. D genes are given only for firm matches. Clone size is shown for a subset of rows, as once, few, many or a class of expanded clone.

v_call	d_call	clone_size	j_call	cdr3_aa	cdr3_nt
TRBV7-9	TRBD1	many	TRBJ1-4	CATGVYTNEKLFF	TGTGCGACAGGGGTGTACACTAATGAAAAACTGTTTTTT
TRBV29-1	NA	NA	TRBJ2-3	CSLAYEDTQYF	TGCAGCTTAGCGTATGAGGATACGCAGTATTTT
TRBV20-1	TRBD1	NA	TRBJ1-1	CSAASVDRANAEAFF	TGCAGTGCTGCGTCTGTGGACAGGGCCAATGCTGAAGCTTTCTTT
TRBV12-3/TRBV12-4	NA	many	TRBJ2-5	CASSFHSDLETQYF	TGTGCCAGCAGTTTCCACAGCGACCTTGAGACCCAGTACTTC
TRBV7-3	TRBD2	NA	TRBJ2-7	CASSSVKLAGNPYEQYF	TGTGCCAGCAGTTCCGTCAAACTAGCGGGGAACCCCTACGAGCAGTACTTC
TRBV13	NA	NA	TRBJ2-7	CASSLGGDGPYEQYF	TGTGCCAGCAGCTTAGGCGGTGACGGCCCCTACGAGCAGTACTTC
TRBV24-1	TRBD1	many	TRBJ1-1	CATQGQGVSEAFF	TGTGCCACTCAAGGACAGGGGGTTTCTGAAGCTTTCTTT
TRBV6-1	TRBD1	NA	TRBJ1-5	CASSPQGSNRPQHF	TGTGCCAGCAGTCCACAGGGGAGCAATCGGCCCCAGCATTTT
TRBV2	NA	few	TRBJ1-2	CASSSGSFYGYTF	TGTGCCAGCAGTTCAGGGTCTTTCTATGGCTACACCTTC
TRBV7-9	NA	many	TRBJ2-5	CASSRDETQYF	TGTGCCAGCAGCCGCGATGAGACCCAGTACTTC
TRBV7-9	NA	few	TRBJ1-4	CASERNLGASPTNEKLFF	TGTGCCAGCGAAAGAAACCTGGGGGCTTCGCCAACTAATGAAAAACTGTTTTTT
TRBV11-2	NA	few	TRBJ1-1	CASKGLLNTEAFF	TGTGCCAGTAAGGGACTTTTGAACACTGAAGCTTTCTTT
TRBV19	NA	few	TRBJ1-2	CASTSIHRPANYGYTF	TGTGCCAGTACCTCAATCCACAGGCCCGCTAACTATGGCTACACCTTC
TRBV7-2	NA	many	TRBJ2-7	CASRSSSYEQYF	TGTGCCAGCAGGTCCAGTTCCTACGAGCAGTACTTC
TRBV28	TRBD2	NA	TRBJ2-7	CASSLGLAGGPLKYF	TGTGCCAGCAGTTTGGGACTAGCGGGAGGGCCATTGAAGTACTTC
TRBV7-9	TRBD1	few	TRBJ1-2	CASRRGTAAPNYGYTF	TGTGCCAGCAGACGAGGGACAGCGGCCCCTAACTATGGCTACACCTTC
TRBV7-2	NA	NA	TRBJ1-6	CAGRESAGPFNSPLHF	TGTGCCGGCAGAGAGTCGGCAGGGCCTTTCAATTCACCCCTCCACTTT
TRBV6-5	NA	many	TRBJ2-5	CASSDRRETQYF	TGTGCCAGCAGTGACCGTCGGGAGACCCAGTACTTC
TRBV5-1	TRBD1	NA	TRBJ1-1	CASSATGAEAFF	TGTGCCAGCAGCGCGACAGGGGCTGAAGCTTTCTTT
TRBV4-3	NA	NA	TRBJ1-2	CASSQDWGGANYGYTF	TGCGCCAGCAGCCAAGATTGGGGGGGAGCTAACTATGGCTACACCTTC
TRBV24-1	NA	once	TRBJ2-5	CASSFFGQETQYF	TGTGCCAGCAGTTTCTTCGGCCAAGAGACCCAGTACTTC
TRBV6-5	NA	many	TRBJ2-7	CASNEGEQYF	TGTGCCAGCAACGAGGGCGAGCAGTACTTC
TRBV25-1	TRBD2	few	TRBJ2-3	CASRGTSGKADTQYF	TGTGCCAGCAGAGGGACTAGCGGGAAGGCAGATACGCAGTATTTT
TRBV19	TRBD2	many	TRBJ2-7	CATGGGAEQYF	TGTGCCACCGGGGGGGGCGCCGAGCAGTACTTC
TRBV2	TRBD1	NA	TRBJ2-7	CASSESGQGETYEQYF	TGTGCCAGCAGTGAGTCAGGACAGGGGGAGACCTACGAGCAGTACTTC
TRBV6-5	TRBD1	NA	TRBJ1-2	CASSYPPEEAGGGYTF	TGTGCCAGCAGTTACCCGCCAGAGGAGGCAGGGGGCGGCTACACCTTC
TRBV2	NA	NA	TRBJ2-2	CASNAREAITGELFF	TGTGCCAGCAACGCGAGGGAGGCAATCACCGGGGAGCTGTTTTTT
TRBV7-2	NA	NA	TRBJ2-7	CASSLIMRSTQNEQYF	TGTGCCAGCTCACTTATAATGAGGTCGACTCAAAACGAGCAGTACTTC
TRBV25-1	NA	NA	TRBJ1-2	CASSPTRSDENYGYTF	TGTGCCAGCTCACCCACCAGATCGGATGAAAACTATGGCTACACCTTC
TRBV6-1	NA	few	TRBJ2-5	CASSDGGVGETQYF	TGTGCCAGCAGTGATGGGGGTGTGGGGGAGACCCAGTACTTC
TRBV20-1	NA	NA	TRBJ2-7	CSARVAGEQYF	TGCAGTGCTAGAGTGGCGGGGGAGCAGTACTTC
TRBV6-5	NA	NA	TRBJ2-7	CASSYSRDTAYEQYF	TGTGCCAGCAGTTACTCGAGGGACACAGCCTACGAGCAGTACTTC
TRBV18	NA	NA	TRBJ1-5	CASSVTANQPQHF	TGTGCCAGCTCTGTAACAGCTAATCAGCCCCAGCATTTT
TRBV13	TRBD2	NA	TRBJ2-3	CASSLGERGPSTDTQYF	TGTGCCAGCAGCTTAGGGGAGCGGGGACCTAGCACAGATACGCAGTATTTT
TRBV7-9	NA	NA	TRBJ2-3	CASSLALVGEYADTQYF	TGTGCCAGCAGCTTAGCGCTGGTGGGTGAATACGCAGATACGCAGTATTTT
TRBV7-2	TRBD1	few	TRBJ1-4	CASSPRGGKGEKLFF	TGTGCCAGCAGCCCCAGGGGGGGTAAGGGCGAAAAACTGTTTTTT
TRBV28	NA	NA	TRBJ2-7	CASSEGEWHEQYF	TGTGCCAGCAGTGAGGGGGAGTGGCACGAGCAGTACTTC
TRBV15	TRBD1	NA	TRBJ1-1	CATSGTGTYTEAFF	TGTGCCACCAGCGGGACAGGGACTTACACTGAAGCTTTCTTT
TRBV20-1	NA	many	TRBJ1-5	CSARSEGGGPQHF	TGCAGTGCTAGATCGGAGGGGGGTGGGCCCCAGCATTTT
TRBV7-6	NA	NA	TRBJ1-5	CASSWGGGVNQPQHF	TGTGCCAGCAGCTGGGGGGGGGGAGTCAATCAGCCCCAGCATTTT
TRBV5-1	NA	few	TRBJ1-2	CASSFQENYGYTF	TGCGCCAGCAGCTTCCAGGAAAACTATGGCTACACCTTC